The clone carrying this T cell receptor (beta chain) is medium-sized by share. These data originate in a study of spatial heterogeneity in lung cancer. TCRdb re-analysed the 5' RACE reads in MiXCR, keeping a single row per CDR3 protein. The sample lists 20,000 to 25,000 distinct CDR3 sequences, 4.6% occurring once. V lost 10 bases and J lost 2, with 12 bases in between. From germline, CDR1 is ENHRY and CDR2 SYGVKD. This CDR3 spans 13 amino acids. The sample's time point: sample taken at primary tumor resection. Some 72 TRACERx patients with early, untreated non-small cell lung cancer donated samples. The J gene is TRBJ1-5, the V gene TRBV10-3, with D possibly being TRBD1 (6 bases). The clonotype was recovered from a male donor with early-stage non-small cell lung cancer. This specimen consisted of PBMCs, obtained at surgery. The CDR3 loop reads CATQDSGNQPQHF. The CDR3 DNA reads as TGTGCCACCCAGGACAGCGGCAATCAGCCCCAGCATTTT.